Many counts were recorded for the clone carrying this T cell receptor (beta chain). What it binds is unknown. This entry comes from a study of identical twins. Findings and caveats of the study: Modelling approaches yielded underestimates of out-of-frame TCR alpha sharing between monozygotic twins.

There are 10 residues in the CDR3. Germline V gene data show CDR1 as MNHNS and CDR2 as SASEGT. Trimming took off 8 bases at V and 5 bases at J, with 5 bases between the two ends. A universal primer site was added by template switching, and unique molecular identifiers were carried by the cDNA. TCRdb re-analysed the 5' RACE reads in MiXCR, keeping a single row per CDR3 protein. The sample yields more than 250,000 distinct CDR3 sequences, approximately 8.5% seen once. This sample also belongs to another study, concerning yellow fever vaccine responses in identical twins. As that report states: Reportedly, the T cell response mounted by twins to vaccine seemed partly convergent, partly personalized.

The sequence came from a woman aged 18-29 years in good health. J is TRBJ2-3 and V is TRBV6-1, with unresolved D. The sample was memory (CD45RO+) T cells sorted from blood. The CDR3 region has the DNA TGTGCCAGCGGCGGAGATACGCAGTATTTT. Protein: CASGGDTQYF.